This is a list of T cell receptor beta chains from one sample in a study of blood T cell repertoires in COVID-19. The data were produced by immunoSEQ multiplex PCR, yet TCRdb's version contains in-frame clones alone and is incomplete. The sample records under 350,000 clones, more than 75% being singletons. Sample: peripheral blood. These receptors were collected from a man between 70 and 80 years old with acute or convalescent COVID-19. The CDR3 runs from the conserved cysteine through the conserved F or W. The D gene is left open where the match is weak. Only part of the rows carry a size: once, few, many, or a class if the clone is expanded.

D	V	size	J	DNA	CDR3
TRBD1	TRBV6-2/TRBV6-3	-	TRBJ1-5	TGTGCCAGCAGTTACGCAACCAGGGGGCCTCAGCCCCAGCATTTT	CASSYATRGPQPQHF
-	TRBV18	-	TRBJ1-5	TGTGCCAGCTCACCGTCGAGAGGAAGACAGCCCCAGCATTTT	CASSPSRGRQPQHF
-	TRBV5-4	-	TRBJ1-3	TGTGCCAGCAGCGCCACCGGGGGGTTCTCTGGAAACACCATATATTTT	CASSATGGFSGNTIYF
-	TRBV18	few	TRBJ1-1	TGTGCCAGCTCACCACCGGGCGGGATCGGCACTGAAGCTTTCTTT	CASSPPGGIGTEAFF
TRBD1	TRBV4-3	-	TRBJ2-3	TGCGCCAGTTCGATCGGGGGACAGGGGAAAGATACGCAGTATTTT	CASSIGGQGKDTQYF
TRBD2	TRBV19	-	TRBJ2-2	TGTGCCAGTAGTTGGGAGCGGGGGGCGTACACCGGGGAGCTGTTTTTT	CASSWERGAYTGELFF
-	TRBV9	-	TRBJ2-5	TGTGCCAGCAGCAGGGCTGGGGGGATCCAAGAGACCCAGTACTTC	CASSRAGGIQETQYF
-	TRBV19	-	TRBJ1-1	TGTGCCACCAGGGACACAGGGCCGAACACTGAAGCTTTCTTT	CATRDTGPNTEAFF
TRBD1	TRBV19	-	TRBJ1-4	TGTGCCAGTAGTATGTTTCAGGGGGACGAAAAACTGTTTTTT	CASSMFQGDEKLFF
-	TRBV9	-	TRBJ2-5	TGTGCCAGCAGCGTAGAGGGGCGGGACCCTTACCAAGAGACCCAGTACTTC	CASSVEGRDPYQETQYF
-	TRBV5-1	-	TRBJ2-3	TGCGCCAGCAGCTCCTCCCGGGGTAGCACAGATACGCAGTATTTT	CASSSSRGSTDTQYF
-	TRBV5-1	-	TRBJ1-1	TGCGCCAGCAGCTTGGCCACCGACAGGAACACTGAAGCTTTCTTT	CASSLATDRNTEAFF
TRBD1	TRBV4-2	-	TRBJ1-3	TGTGCCAGCAGCCGCTCCGGGACAGCGAACTCTGGAAACACCATATATTTT	CASSRSGTANSGNTIYF
TRBD2	TRBV4-3	-	TRBJ2-7	TGCGCCAGCAGCCACGGGACTAGCGGGACCTACGAGCAGTACTTC	CASSHGTSGTYEQYF
-	TRBV3-1/TRBV3-2	-	TRBJ2-6	TGTGCCAGCAGCCAAGACCCGGGTGGCGTCCTGACTTTC	CASSQDPGGVLTF
-	TRBV19	-	TRBJ2-7	TGTGCCAGTAGTCCAGGGGTTCGGCGGGGGAGCTCCTACGAGCAGTACTTC	CASSPGVRRGSSYEQYF
-	TRBV5-5	-	TRBJ1-5	TGTGCCAGCAGCTGGGAGCATAGCAATCAGCCCCAGCATTTT	CASSWEHSNQPQHF
-	TRBV30	-	TRBJ1-5	TGTGCCTGGAGTCCAGCCCGGGGGGGGTATAGCAATCAGCCCCAGCATTTT	CAWSPARGGYSNQPQHF
TRBD2	TRBV3-1/TRBV3-2	-	TRBJ2-3	TGTGCCAGCAGTCGAAGCGGGGGGGCCTCATCGAGCACAGATACGCAGTATTTT	CASSRSGGASSSTDTQYF
TRBD2	TRBV5-4	-	TRBJ2-5	TGTGCCAGCAGCCTGGGACTAGCGGGAGATCAAGAGACCCAGTACTTC	CASSLGLAGDQETQYF
TRBD1	TRBV6-2/TRBV6-3	-	TRBJ1-1	TGTGCCAGCAGTTCGAACCCTACAGGGGAGATCACTGAAGCTTTCTTT	CASSSNPTGEITEAFF
TRBD1	TRBV7-9	-	TRBJ1-6	TGTGCCAGCAGCCAGACCGCAGGGGGCGCGACTCGAGTCTCACCCCTCCACTTT	CASSQTAGGATRVSPLHF
TRBD2	TRBV18	-	TRBJ2-2	TGTGCCAGCTCGCTAGCGGGAGTAATCCGGGGAGCTGTTTTT	CASSLAGVIRGAVF
-	TRBV4-3	-	TRBJ2-7	TGCGCCAGCAGCCAAGATACAGGTACCTCCTACGAGCAGTACTTC	CASSQDTGTSYEQYF
-	TRBV5-1	-	TRBJ2-3	TGCGCCAGCAGCTTGGATCGTTATACGCAGTATTTT	CASSLDRYTQYF
TRBD1	TRBV11-2	-	TRBJ1-3	TGTGCCAGCAGCTTACTTACAGGGGCCGCCGGTAGCACCATATATTTT	CASSLLTGAAGSTIYF
-	TRBV12-3/TRBV12-4	-	TRBJ2-1	TGTGCCAGCAGTTTAGTCATTTCCAATGAGCAGTTCTTC	CASSLVISNEQFF
TRBD1	TRBV24-1	-	TRBJ1-1	TGTGCCACAAGCCGGGACAGTCAAGGGTACACTGAAGCTTTCTTT	CATSRDSQGYTEAFF
-	TRBV28	-	TRBJ1-3	TGTGGAATCCTAGGGGGTGGAAACACCATATATTTT	CGILGGGNTIYF
TRBD1	TRBV5-6	-	TRBJ1-2	TGTGCCATCCGCACAGGACGGACAGGCGTACTTAACTATGGCTACACCTTC	CAIRTGRTGVLNYGYTF
-	TRBV28	-	TRBJ1-4	TGTGCCAGCAGTTTACAGGCAACTAATGAAAAACTGTTTTTT	CASSLQATNEKLFF
-	TRBV7-8	-	TRBJ2-3	TGTGCCAGCAGCTTAGTAGGGAGAGGAGATACGCAGTATTTT	CASSLVGRGDTQYF
-	TRBV9	few	TRBJ1-1	TGTGCCAGCAGCCCGACCACAGGGCGAGCTTTCTTT	CASSPTTGRAFF
TRBD1	TRBV5-1	-	TRBJ2-7	TGCGCCAGCAGCCCGCGGACAGGGGGCTACGAGCAGTACTTC	CASSPRTGGYEQYF
-	TRBV29-1	-	TRBJ2-4	TGCAGCGTTGAAGACAGGGAATTCGACATTCAGTACTTC	CSVEDREFDIQYF
-	TRBV2	-	TRBJ1-5	TGTGCCAGCAGTGAAGGGCAGGGGCGGGTAAATCAGCCCCAGCATTTT	CASSEGQGRVNQPQHF
-	TRBV5-1	-	TRBJ2-4	TGCGCCAGCAGCTCGGGAGAGGCCAAAAACATTCAGTACTTC	CASSSGEAKNIQYF
-	TRBV29-1	few	TRBJ2-1	TGCAGCGTTCCAGGGATAAGCCTCGACAATGAGCAGTTCTTC	CSVPGISLDNEQFF
-	TRBV2	-	TRBJ1-2	TGTGCCAGCAGCTACGCAGCGTCTAACTATGGCTACACCTTC	CASSYAASNYGYTF
-	TRBV9	-	TRBJ1-3	TGTGCCAGCAGCGTAGGGGAGACAGGCACCCGGAACACCATATATTTT	CASSVGETGTRNTIYF
TRBD1	TRBV28	-	TRBJ2-3	TGTGCCAGCAGTTTATGGGCCACAGGGGGCATGAGGGGAGATACGCAGTATTTT	CASSLWATGGMRGDTQYF
-	TRBV5-1	-	TRBJ1-1	TGCGCCAGCAGCTTGGCCAGTGGCACTGAAGCTTTCTTT	CASSLASGTEAFF
TRBD2	TRBV24-1	-	TRBJ2-3	TGTGCCACCAGTGCAAGACTAGCGGGAGCAAGGGATACGCAGTATTTT	CATSARLAGARDTQYF
TRBD2	TRBV18	-	TRBJ2-3	TGTGCCAGCTCACCATCCATGGGAGGGTCAGATACGCAGTATTTT	CASSPSMGGSDTQYF
-	TRBV11-3	-	TRBJ1-1	TGTGCCAGCAGCTTAACCAGGGCTGGTGAAGCTTTCTTT	CASSLTRAGEAFF
TRBD2	TRBV7-9	-	TRBJ2-1	TGTGCCAGCAGCTCAACTGTAGCGGGTCTCCGCTTTTACAATGAGCAGTTCTTC	CASSSTVAGLRFYNEQFF
TRBD1	TRBV4-1	-	TRBJ1-2	TGCGCCAGCAGCCAAGATAAGACAGGGAGCTTC	CASSQDKTGSF
TRBD1	TRBV7-8	-	TRBJ1-5	TGTGCCAGCAGCTCCTTGACAGGGGGCGGTCAGCCCCAGCATTTT	CASSSLTGGGQPQHF
TRBD1	TRBV19	-	TRBJ1-5	TGTGCCAGTAGTACCCGGACAGGAAGCAATCAGCCCCAGCATTTT	CASSTRTGSNQPQHF
TRBD1	TRBV15	-	TRBJ2-1	TGTGCCACCAGCAGCCACAGGGGGCGCGTTGGACGAAGCTCCTACAATGAGCAGTTCTTC	CATSSHRGRVGRSSYNEQFF